The clone carrying this T cell receptor (beta chain) was observed once. Here immunoSEQ multiplex PCR was the method, and the copy in TCRdb shows in-frame clones only, minus some. The sample holds over 650,000 clones, approximately 89% seen once. Germline CDR1 and CDR2: WNHNN and SYGVQD (reference sequence). Trimming pared 2 bases from V and 8 bases from J, leaving 16 bases between. This CDR3 is built from 14 residues. The data belong to a study of shared T cell receptors in the human thymus. The data were also submitted as part of a second study, on human thymus T cells. That study reports: The study used thymus tissue resected during corrective heart surgery.

This clonotype originated in a boy under three years old with a congenital heart defect. The sample consisted of thymocytes. The chain links TRBV10-1 to TRBJ2-7; D is perhaps TRBD2 (6 bases). CDR3 in amino acids: CASSEGGTRRQQYF. CDR3 nucleotides: TGCGCCAGCAGTGAGGGGGGGACTCGAAGGCAGCAGTACTTC.